This TCR beta chain was recovered during a study of shared clonotypes between healthy human individuals. This CDR3 comprises 13 residues. The germline gives CDR1 MDHEN, CDR2 SYDVKM. How the authors handled the data: ImmunoSEQ only sent back junction sequences with no quality scores, so filtering was done differently. Here immunoSEQ multiplex PCR was the method, and the copy in TCRdb shows in-frame clones only, minus some. That table is the source of V, J and clone size, and D and trimming were worked out from the DNA. The sample lists fewer than 600,000 clones, more than 75% occurring once. Of note for this clone: At one end, the junction sequence differs from germline, possibly due to a read error.

Sequencing was done on a sample of PBMCs. This chain uses TRBV28 with TRBJ2-3; D tentatively fits TRBD1 or TRBD2 (5 bases each). The receptor's source is a middle-aged woman in good health. Some clones in this sample may be carry-over from other donors' samples. CDR3 coding DNA: TGTGCCAGCAGTTTCCGGGGCACAGGTACGCAGTATTTT. Protein product: CASSFRGTGTQYF. Supplemented by reference TRBV28 and TRBJ2-3, the full variable domain reads DVKVTQSSRYLVKRTGEKVFLECVQDMDHENMFWYRQDPGLGLRLIYFSYDVKMKEKGDIPEGYSVSREKKERFSLILESASTNQTSMYLCASSFRGTGTQYFGPGTRLTVL.